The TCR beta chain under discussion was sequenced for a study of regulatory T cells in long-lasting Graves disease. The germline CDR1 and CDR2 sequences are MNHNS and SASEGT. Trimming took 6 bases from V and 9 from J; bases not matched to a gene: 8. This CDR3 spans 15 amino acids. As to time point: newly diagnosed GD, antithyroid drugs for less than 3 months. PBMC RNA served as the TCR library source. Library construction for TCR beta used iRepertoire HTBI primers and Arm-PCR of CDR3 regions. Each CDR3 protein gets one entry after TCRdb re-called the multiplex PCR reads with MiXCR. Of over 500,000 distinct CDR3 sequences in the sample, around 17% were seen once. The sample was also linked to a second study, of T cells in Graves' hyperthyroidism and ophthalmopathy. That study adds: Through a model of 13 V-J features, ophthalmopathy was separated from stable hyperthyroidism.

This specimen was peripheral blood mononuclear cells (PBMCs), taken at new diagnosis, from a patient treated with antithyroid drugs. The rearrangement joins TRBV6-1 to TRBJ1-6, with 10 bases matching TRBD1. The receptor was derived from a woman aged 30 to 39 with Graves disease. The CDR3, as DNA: TGTGCCAGCAGGGCCCAGGGACAGGGGACTTCACCCCTCCACTTT. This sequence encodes CASRAQGQGTSPLHF.